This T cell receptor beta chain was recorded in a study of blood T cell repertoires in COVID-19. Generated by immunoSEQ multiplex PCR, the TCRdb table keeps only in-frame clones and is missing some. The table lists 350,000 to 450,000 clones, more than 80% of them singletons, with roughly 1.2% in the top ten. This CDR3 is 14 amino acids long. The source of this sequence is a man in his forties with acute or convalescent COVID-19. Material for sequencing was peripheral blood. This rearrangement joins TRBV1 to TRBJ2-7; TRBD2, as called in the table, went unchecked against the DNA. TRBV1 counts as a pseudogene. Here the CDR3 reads CTSTEGRDAYEQYF. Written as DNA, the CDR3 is TGCACCAGCACGGAGGGCCGGGATGCCTACGAGCAGTACTTC.